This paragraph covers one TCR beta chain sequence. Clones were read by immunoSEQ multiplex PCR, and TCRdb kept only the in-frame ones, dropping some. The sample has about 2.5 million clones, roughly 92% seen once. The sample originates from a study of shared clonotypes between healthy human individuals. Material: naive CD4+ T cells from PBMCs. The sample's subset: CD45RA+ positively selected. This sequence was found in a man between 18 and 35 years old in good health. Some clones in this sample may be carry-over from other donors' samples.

CDR3 bases: TGCGCCAGCAGCTCACTAACGGGGGACACTGAAGCTTTCTTT. Translated: CASSSLTGDTEAFF. This chain connects TRBV5-1 to TRBJ1-1; possible D gene TRBD1, 5 bases. CDR1 SGHRS and CDR2 YFSETQ come from the germline V gene. The CDR3 totals 14 residues. V was clipped by 3 bases and J by 3 bases, with 12 bases between them.